Listed below are T cell receptor beta chains from one sample, sequenced in a study of human T cells and chemical hapten exposure. TCRdb analysed the RACE reads with MiXCR anew, one entry per CDR3 protein. The sample lists fewer than 100,000 distinct CDR3 sequences; around 10% were seen once. Sequencing was performed on whole blood, taken in connection with sensitization to the hapten diphenylcyclopropenone (DPC). All receptors derive from a man younger than 35 with alopecia areata. Some clones in this sample may be carry-over from other donors' samples. CDR3s include the opening cysteine and the closing phenylalanine or tryptophan.

V	length	J	CDR3
TRBV11-2	12	TRBJ1-2	CASSLSVYGYTF
TRBV5-3	16	TRBJ2-1	CARSSSRTGNYNEQFF
TRBV11-2	14	TRBJ2-2	CASSVDRNTGELFF
TRBV19	15	TRBJ1-4	CASSRRGPTNEKLFF
TRBV29-1	12	TRBJ1-1	CLARGAETEAFF
TRBV2	14	TRBJ1-5	CASRRGLSNQPQHF
TRBV4-3	16	TRBJ1-4	CASSQDRAGGNEKLFF
TRBV9	11	TRBJ2-5	CASSVSETQYF
TRBV6-5	14	TRBJ2-2	CASSFRGRDGELFF
TRBV19	18	TRBJ2-6	CASSRTGRIVSGANVLTF
TRBV28	14	TRBJ2-2	CASSFTYQNGELFF
TRBV19	13	TRBJ1-2	CASSDRLNYGYTF
TRBV7-2	13	TRBJ1-1	CASSTQKGVEAFF
TRBV6-5	14	TRBJ1-4	CASSLAGGPPELFF
TRBV2	12	TRBJ1-2	CASSKTPQGYTF
TRBV9	13	TRBJ2-5	CASSEGFQETQYF
TRBV6-4	15	TRBJ1-5	CASSEFVGSNQPQHF
TRBV18	16	TRBJ2-3	CASSPGTSGSTDTQYF
TRBV4-2	15	TRBJ2-7	CASSPRGDSDYEQYF
TRBV6-2/TRBV6-3	13	TRBJ1-5	CARIQGTNQPQHF
TRBV6-5	15	TRBJ2-2	CASSPGLELTGELFF
TRBV3-1	14	TRBJ1-2	CASSQEGRFGGYTF
TRBV6-6	15	TRBJ1-6	CASSYRPSGDSPLHF
TRBV7-3	14	TRBJ1-6	CASTRAPLFLPLHF
TRBV7-3	13	TRBJ2-7	CASSLFSGTEQYF
TRBV20-1	11	TRBJ1-2	CSASQGADYTF
TRBV6-1	16	TRBJ1-5	CASRFGVSGSNQPQHF
TRBV4-3	15	TRBJ2-5	CASSQDPSGQETQYF
TRBV7-2	15	TRBJ1-1	CASSLGSGHFTEAFF
TRBV29-1	12	TRBJ1-1	CSVVGGITEAFF
TRBV29-1	14	TRBJ2-1	CSVGGGTSYNEQFF
TRBV6-2/TRBV6-3	15	TRBJ2-5	CASSYRGTTRRDQYF
TRBV6-2/TRBV6-3	14	TRBJ2-6	CASSYWAGANVLTF
TRBV6-1	15	TRBJ2-1	CASSEDRGPYNEQFF
TRBV14	13	TRBJ1-6	CASSQDLASPLHF
TRBV18	14	TRBJ1-4	CASSPVLDGEKLFF
TRBV10-3	16	TRBJ2-7	CAISVSPGQAGYEQYF
TRBV7-6	16	TRBJ1-2	CASSLGGQLPPYGYTF
TRBV6-5	17	TRBJ2-2	CASSYSILQEVPGELFF
TRBV10-3	13	TRBJ1-1	CAIVSGADTEAFF
TRBV6-2/TRBV6-3	14	TRBJ1-1	CASRRRESNTEAFF
TRBV5-1	11	TRBJ2-5	CASSGGETQYF
TRBV7-8	14	TRBJ1-1	CASSPWTGSTEAFF
TRBV7-6	15	TRBJ2-1	CASSLSQGRANEQFF
TRBV2	14	TRBJ2-3	CASKLGISTDTQYF
TRBV19	15	TRBJ1-1	CASSTRDAAVMGAFF
TRBV18	14	TRBJ1-1	CASSPGTGSTEAFF